The clone carrying this TCR beta chain occurred many times. Its antigen remains unidentified. The sample belongs to a study of T cell repertoires in cytomegalovirus infection. Study observations and caveats: Ex vivo responses were dominated by HLA-C-restricted CMV-specific TCR beta clonotypes.

TCRdb used MiXCR to reprocess the reads, holding one entry per CDR3 protein. The sample consists of 450,000 to 600,000 distinct CDR3 sequences, approximately 10% of them appearing once. V gave up 2 bases and J gave up 0 bases; unmatched junction bases: 1. CDR3 length: 16 amino acids. Looked up from germline, CDR1 is SGHTA and CDR2 is FQGTGA. This TCR was sampled from a human donor in good health (CMV status not recorded). Some clones in this sample may be carry-over from other donors' samples. This rearrangement joins TRBV7-3 to TRBJ2-3; 11 bases line up with TRBD2. The sample was PBMCs. This CDR3 reads CASSLVAGGSTDTQYF. The CDR3 region has the DNA TGTGCCAGCAGCTTAGTAGCGGGGGGGAGCACAGATACGCAGTATTTT.